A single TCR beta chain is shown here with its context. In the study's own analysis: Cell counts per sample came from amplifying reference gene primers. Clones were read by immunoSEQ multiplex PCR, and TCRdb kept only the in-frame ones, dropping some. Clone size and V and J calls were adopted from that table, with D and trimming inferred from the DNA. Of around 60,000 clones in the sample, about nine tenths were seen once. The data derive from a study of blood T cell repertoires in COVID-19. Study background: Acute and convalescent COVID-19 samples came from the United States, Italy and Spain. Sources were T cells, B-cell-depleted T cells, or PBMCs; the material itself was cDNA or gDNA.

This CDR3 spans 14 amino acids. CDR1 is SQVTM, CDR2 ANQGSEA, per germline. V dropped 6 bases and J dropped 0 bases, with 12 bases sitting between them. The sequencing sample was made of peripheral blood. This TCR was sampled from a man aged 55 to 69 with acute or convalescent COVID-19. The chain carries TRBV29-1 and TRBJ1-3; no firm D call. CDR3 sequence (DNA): TGCAGCGTCGCCTCCGGGGACTCTGGAAACACCATATATTTT. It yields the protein CSVASGDSGNTIYF.